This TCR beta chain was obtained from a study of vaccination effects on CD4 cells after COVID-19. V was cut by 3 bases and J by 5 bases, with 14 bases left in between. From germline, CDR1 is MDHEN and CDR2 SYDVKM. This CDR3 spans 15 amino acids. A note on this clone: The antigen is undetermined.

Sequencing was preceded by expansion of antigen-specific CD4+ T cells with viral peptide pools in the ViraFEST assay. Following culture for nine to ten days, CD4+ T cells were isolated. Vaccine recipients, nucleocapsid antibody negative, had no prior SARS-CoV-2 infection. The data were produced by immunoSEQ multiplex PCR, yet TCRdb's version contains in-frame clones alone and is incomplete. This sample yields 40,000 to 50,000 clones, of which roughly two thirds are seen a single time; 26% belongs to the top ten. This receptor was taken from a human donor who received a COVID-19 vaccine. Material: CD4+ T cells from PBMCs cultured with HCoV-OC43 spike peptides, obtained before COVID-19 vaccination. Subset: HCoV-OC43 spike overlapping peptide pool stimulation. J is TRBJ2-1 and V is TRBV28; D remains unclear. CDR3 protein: CASSFLTRPNNEQFF. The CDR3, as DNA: TGTGCCAGCAGTTTCTTAACTCGCCCGAACAATGAGCAGTTCTTC.